This T cell receptor beta chain is drawn from a study of regulatory and conventional T cells in RAG deficiency (dated by TCRdb to about 2017). Notes on the research overall: High-throughput TCR beta sequencing was used to compare the diversity and composition of the Treg, conventional CD4+ and CD8+ T cell repertoires of RAG-deficient patients with those of healthy controls. Beyond this particular receptor, the publication reports: For some subjects, some analyses of T-cell subsets were not performed. Compared with control T-cell subpopulations, RAG-deficient patients had much lower Shannon entropy and higher Simpson indices. All patient T-cell subsets had shorter CDR3 lengths; Omenn syndrome patients showed >75% Treg-Tconv repertoire overlap at nucleotide and amino acid level. Rather than being bona fide Treg cells, the sorted CD25-high CD127-low cells in Omenn syndrome patients may represent peripherally activated cells. In Omenn syndrome and CID/AS patients compared with controls, around 100-fold fewer unique TCR beta sequences were detected from Treg cells, versus approximately 9.2-fold fewer for other subsets.

The germline V gene sets CDR1 to SGHRS and CDR2 to YFSETQ. The CDR3 spans 14 residues, from the cysteine through the phenylalanine. The retained sequence is limited to the CDR3, 42 bases, with the frame set at the first base. V and J lose 5 bases and 3 bases, and a span of 11 bases separates them. This clone was recorded once. There is no known antigen for this receptor. The sample holds no much larger clone one base away, and base qualities are not on file. The method behind the library was the immunoSEQ multiplex PCR assay. Rearranged TCR beta chain products were amplified from the genomic DNA of sorted T-cell subsets and were then sequenced. In the source study's methods: Shannon entropy and Simpson indices were used to measure how diverse the repertoire of productive TCR beta rearrangements was. To gauge clonal expansion, the frequencies of the 100 most abundant productive TCR beta clonotypes among total reads were added together. A self-reactivity index based on amino acid usage at CDR3beta positions 6 and 7 was applied to the TRB repertoires. Repertoire analyses used two-way ANOVA; flow cytometric analyses used Student t or Mann-Whitney tests. TCRdb retrieved this table from immuneACCESS and kept in-frame rearrangements only. Not all clones are present; in checked studies, unresolved V genes account for under half, and no reason is known for the remainder. Clone size and V and J calls were adopted from that table, with D and trimming inferred from the DNA. A total of roughly 32,000 clones appear in this sample, 70% to 90% of them only once. The ten biggest clones cover roughly 13% of the sample.

Repertoire analyses used several healthy control donors as the comparison group. CD8+ T cells lacking CD4 were purified from blood before genomic DNA extraction. In addition, the sample was reused for a study of regulatory T cells. As that second study puts it: The multiplex PCR used 52 forward TRBV primers and 13 reverse TRBJ primers, with assay-based and computational corrections for amplification bias. Patient repertoires showed restricted unique TRB V-J pairs and skewed V and J gene usage, most marked in regulatory T cells. Between CD3G-deficient patients and healthy controls, the study compared T-cell receptor beta repertoires in sorted regulatory T cells, conventional CD4+ T cells and CD8+ T cells. Ficoll density separation was used to isolate peripheral blood mononuclear cells. CD3+ CD8+ CD4- T cells were isolated on a FACSAria cell sorter. Within the immunoSEQ assay, multiplex PCR amplified rearranged TRB loci from genomic DNA. Sequencing of the TRB amplicons was done on an Illumina HiSeq platform. Raw sequences were error-filtered and aligned to reference gene sequences by custom algorithms and were subsequently analyzed with the immunoSEQ online tools. The frequencies of productive and nonproductive TRB rearrangements were evaluated among unique sequences as well as among total sequences. Groups were compared by t tests, Mann-Whitney tests or two-way ANOVA performed in Prism software.

Material for sequencing was CD8+ T cells sorted from blood. The V gene is TRBV5-1 and the J gene is TRBJ2-2; D gene: possibly TRBD1, on 6 matching bases. The TCR originated in a human donor in good health. The CDR3 corresponds to CASSLDRYTGELFF. The base sequence is TGCGCCAGCAGTCTGGACAGATACACCGGGGAGCTGTTTTTT.